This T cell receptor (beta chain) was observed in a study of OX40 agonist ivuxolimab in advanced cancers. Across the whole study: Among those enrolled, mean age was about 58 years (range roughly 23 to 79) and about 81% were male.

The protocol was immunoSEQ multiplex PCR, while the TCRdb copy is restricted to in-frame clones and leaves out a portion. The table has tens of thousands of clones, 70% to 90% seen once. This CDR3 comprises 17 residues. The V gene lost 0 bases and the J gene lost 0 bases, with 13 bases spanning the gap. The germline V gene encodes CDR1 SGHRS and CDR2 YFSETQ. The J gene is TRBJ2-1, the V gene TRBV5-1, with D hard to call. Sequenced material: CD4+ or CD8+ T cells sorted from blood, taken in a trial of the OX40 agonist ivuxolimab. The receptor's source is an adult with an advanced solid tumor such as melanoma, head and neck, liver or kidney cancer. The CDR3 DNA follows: TGCGCCAGCAGCTTGGGTGTTGGGGAATACTCCTACAATGAGCAGTTCTTC. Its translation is CASSLGVGEYSYNEQFF.